These 16 T cell receptor beta chains were sequenced from one sample in a study of blood T cells in healthy people across ages. Primed by a sample-barcoded 5' primer and a J-beta primer mix, a second PCR proceeded for about 7 to 11 cycles. One entry per CDR3 protein, called by TCRdb with MiXCR from the 5' RACE reads. The data contain over 1,500,000 distinct CDR3 sequences, 39% of them singletons. The sample consisted of blood. Receptors were obtained from a human donor in good health.

This clonotype was found a few times. V and J are TRBV27 and TRBJ2-5, with D possibly matching TRBD2 (7 bases). This CDR3 is built from 13 residues. Germline-derived CDR1 and CDR2 are MNHEY and SMNVEV (reference sequence). Deletions cut 8 bases from V and 7 bases from J, with 17 bases between. CDR3 nucleotides: TGTGCCAGCGGGGGGGGCGCAGCGGGGACCCAGTACTTC. Translation gives CASGGGAAGTQYF.

The sample holds a few counts of this clonotype. V is TRBV10-3 and J is TRBJ2-1, with TRBD2 matching over 16 bases. This CDR3 is 18 amino acids long. With 3 bases clipped from V and 7 bases from J, the junction kept 9 bases outside the gene matches. The germline V gene encodes CDR1 ENHRY and CDR2 SYGVKD. For the CDR3, the DNA is TGTGCCATCAGTGACCCGGGACTAGCGGGGGGGTTTTGGAATGAGCAGTTCTTC. It specifies CAISDPGLAGGFWNEQFF.

This clonotype was seen a few times. The CDR3 DNA is TGCGCCAGCAGCCAAGATACGGGCCCCTACGAGCAGTACTTC. It encodes CASSQDTGPYEQYF. This chain uses TRBV4-3 with TRBJ2-7; D unresolved. V dropped 0 bases and J dropped 2 bases, with 8 bases sitting between them. This CDR3 comprises 14 residues. The V gene's germline CDR1 is LGHNA and CDR2 YSLEER.

The chain has TRBV9 and TRBJ2-1; D is possibly TRBD1 (6 bases). This CDR3 is 15 amino acids long. Trimming stripped 0 bases from V and 2 bases from J, with 9 bases between. Germline loops: CDR1 SGDLS, CDR2 YYNGEE. In DNA form, the CDR3 reads TGTGCCAGCAGCGTAGAGTGGACAGCCTACAATGAGCAGTTCTTC. This encodes CASSVEWTAYNEQFF.

This clonotype was counted only a few times. Relative to the germline gene, one junction end is altered; a read error may explain this. This chain's CDR3 is CASSYSGVSDTDTRYF. The CDR3, as DNA: TGTGCCAGCAGTTACTCGGGTGTATCTGATACAGATACGCGGTATTTT. J is TRBJ2-3 and V is TRBV6-5, with unresolved D. CDR1 MNHEY and CDR2 SVGAGI come from the germline V gene. CDR3 size: 16 residues.

About this clonotype itself: It is likely a read error, because the conserved phenylalanine at the end of the CDR3 is missing. V usage is TRBV6-6 and J usage is TRBJ2-3; 11 bases agree with TRBD2. V was pared by 3 bases and J by 8 bases, with 7 bases of the junction left unmatched. Germline-derived CDR1 and CDR2 are MNHNY and SVGAGI (reference sequence). The CDR3 runs to 15 residues. CDR3 region: CASSYSGGAIGTQYS. In DNA form, the CDR3 reads TGTGCCAGCAGTTATAGCGGGGGGGCCATAGGTACGCAGTATTCT.

The rearrangement links TRBV6-2 or TRBV6-3 to TRBJ1-5, with 8 bases aligning to TRBD1. Unmatched junction bases numbered 17, after V lost 4 bases and J lost 9 bases. Germline V CDR1 and CDR2: MNHEY, SVGEGT. The length of the CDR3 is 17 residues. This CDR3 is CASSLISGGDILWPQHF. CDR3 sequence (DNA): TGTGCCAGCAGTTTAATCTCAGGGGGCGATATCCTATGGCCCCAGCATTTT.

This clonotype was seen a few times. The chain couples TRBV25-1 to TRBJ2-7, with D maybe TRBD2 (7 bases). Germline CDR1 MGHDK, CDR2 SYGVNS. Trimming took 7 bases from V and 2 from J, leaving 12 bases between them. The CDR3 has 13 amino acids. The DNA of the CDR3 is TGTGCCAGCACGGCGGGGGCGGCCTACGAGCAGTACTTC. The encoded protein is CASTAGAAYEQYF.

This clonotype was observed a handful of times. This chain uses TRBV10-3 with TRBJ2-3, with TRBD1 matching over 8 bases. Germline loops: CDR1 ENHRY, CDR2 SYGVKD. With 6 bases clipped from V and 4 bases from J, the junction kept 6 bases outside the gene matches. The CDR3 spans 14 residues. CDR3 sequence (DNA): TGTGCCATCAGCCCGGGACAGGACCCAGATACGCAGTATTTT. Its translation is CAISPGQDPDTQYF.

The chain has TRBV7-2 and TRBJ1-2; D gene uncertain. V lost 7 bases and J 3 bases, leaving 15 bases between the germline ends. CDR1 SGHTA and CDR2 FQGNSA come from the germline V gene. The CDR3 spans 14 residues. The DNA of the CDR3 is TGTGCCAGCAACTCCTCGGCCGGAGACTATGGCTACACCTTC. This encodes CASNSSAGDYGYTF.

This clonotype has only a few counts. The chain has TRBV12-3 or TRBV12-4 and TRBJ2-3; D is perhaps TRBD1 or TRBD2 (5 bases each). Trimming removed 4 bases from V and 4 bases from J, with 12 bases in between. CDR3 length: 14 residues. DNA for the CDR3: TGTGCCAGCAGTTCCTCGGGGCCATCAGATACGCAGTATTTT. It translates to CASSSSGPSDTQYF.

This clonotype appeared a single time. The rearrangement joins TRBV6-2 or TRBV6-3 to TRBJ2-7, with TRBD1 identical over 11 bases. Germline assignment: CDR1 MNHEY and CDR2 SVGEGT. V was pared by 11 bases and J by 3 bases, with 9 bases of the junction left unmatched. This CDR3 is built from 14 residues. CDR3 in amino acids: CAGDSGTGGYEQYF. The CDR3 DNA reads TGTGCCGGCGATTCCGGGACAGGGGGCTACGAGCAGTACTTC.

The V call is TRBV15, the J call TRBJ2-7; D is perhaps TRBD1 (6 bases). The J call could be wrong; TRBJ2-5 is a better fit for the DNA end. This CDR3 contains 13 residues. Germline CDR1 LNHNV, CDR2 YYDKDF (reference sequence). The CDR3 loop is CATSSKDRETQYF. In DNA, the CDR3 is TGTGCCACCAGCAGCAAGGACAGAGAGACCCAGTACTTC.

The J gene is TRBJ2-2, the V gene TRBV28, with D possibly being TRBD1 (5 bases). Trimming removed 2 bases from V and 3 bases from J, with 16 bases in between. The germline V gene has CDR1 MDHEN and CDR2 SYDVKM. CDR3 length: 17 amino acids. CDR3 residues: CASSLGARGTHTGELFF. Written as DNA, the CDR3 is TGTGCCAGCAGTTTAGGGGCAAGGGGAACACACACCGGGGAGCTGTTTTTT.

This clonotype was detected ten times or more. The chain employs TRBV29-1 and TRBJ2-4; no clear D gene. This CDR3 comprises 13 residues. CDR1 and CDR2 (germline): SQVTM, ANQGSEA. Trimming took 3 bases from V and 3 from J, leaving 9 bases between them. CDR3 protein: CSVDDLVKNIQYF. The DNA of the CDR3 is TGCAGCGTTGACGATCTGGTCAAAAACATTCAGTACTTC.

J is TRBJ1-6 and V is TRBV30; D is unresolved. The CDR3 sequence is 13 residues long. Trimming removed 2 bases from V and 1 base from J, with 3 bases in between. CDR1 and CDR2 (germline): GTSNPN, SVGIG (reference sequence). The chain's CDR3 is CAWSNSYNSPLHF. For the CDR3, the DNA is TGTGCCTGGAGTAATTCCTATAATTCACCCCTCCACTTT.